The 19 T cell receptor beta chains below were found in one sample sequenced in a study of T cells in Graves' hyperthyroidism and ophthalmopathy. From RNA transcripts, TCR beta CDR3 regions were amplified. The HTBI set primed first-round TCR CDR3 RT-PCR. TCRdb independently ran MiXCR on the multiplex PCR reads; one entry per CDR3 protein. The sample gives roughly 100,000 distinct CDR3 sequences, roughly 44% of which show up once; approximately 30% is in the top ten. Material for sequencing was blood. The receptor source for this set is a man between 35 and 55 years old with Graves' hyperthyroidism.

At least ten counts were recorded for this clonotype. This chain links TRBV20-1 with TRBJ1-4; 7 positions match TRBD1. CDR3 length: 14 residues. The germline V gene has CDR1 DFQATT and CDR2 SNEGSKA (reference sequence). With 2 bases clipped from V and 4 bases from J, the junction kept 4 bases outside the gene matches. In DNA, the CDR3 is TGCAGTGCTAGACCGGGACAGCATAATGAAAAACTGTTTTTT. It translates to CSARPGQHNEKLFF.

This clonotype was seen ten or more times. This chain uses TRBV7-2 with TRBJ1-1; D might be TRBD1 (6 bases). The CDR3 totals 14 residues. The germline V gene has CDR1 SGHTA and CDR2 FQGNSA. V shed 8 bases and J shed 2 bases, with 15 bases lying between them. The CDR3 bases are TGTGCCAGCCGATCGCAACAGGGTAACACTGAAGCTTTCTTT. Protein sequence: CASRSQQGNTEAFF.

The rearrangement links TRBV20-1 to TRBJ1-4, with 9 positions matching TRBD1. J was trimmed by 4 bases and V by 3 bases; bases with no gene match: 6. Germline CDR1 is DFQATT and CDR2 is SNEGSKA (reference sequence). The length of the CDR3 is 15 residues. CDR3 residues: CSARGTGTLNEKLFF. The DNA for the CDR3 is TGCAGTGCTAGGGGGACAGGGACCCTTAATGAAAAACTGTTTTTT.

The chain carries TRBV20-1 and TRBJ1-5; weak D call: TRBD1 (5 bases). The V and J ends lost 5 bases and 4 bases respectively, with 15 bases between them. CDR3 length equals 14 residues. The germline CDR1 and CDR2 sequences are DFQATT and SNEGSKA (reference sequence). The CDR3 reads CSAYPAGGNQPQHF. The CDR3 DNA is TGCAGTGCTTATCCAGCGGGGGGGAATCAGCCCCAGCATTTT.

This clonotype was seen only once. The V and J genes are TRBV2 and TRBJ1-2, with a tentative D call TRBD1 (5 bases). The germline gives CDR1 SNHLY, CDR2 FYNNEI. The CDR3 runs 10 residues. Trimming cost V 6 bases and J 8 bases, with 7 bases left between them. CDR3 DNA sequence: TGTGCCAGCAGATCAGGGGGCTACACCTTC. This encodes CASRSGGYTF.

A word on this clonotype: With a much larger clone just one base away, this may be a read error. This rearrangement joins TRBV6-1 to TRBJ1-4; 7 bases agree with TRBD1. The CDR3 spans 13 residues. The germline V gene encodes CDR1 MNHNS and CDR2 SASEGT. After removal of 6 bases from V and 15 bases from J, the junction contained 13 bases not matched to a gene. CDR3 DNA: TGTGCCAGCAGCCTCCCCCCGGGACAGAGGTTGTTTTTT. Translating it yields CASSLPPGQRLFF.

The rearrangement joins TRBV24-1 to TRBJ1-5; no clear D gene. The CDR3 extends over 14 amino acids. V was trimmed by 1 base and J by 4 bases, leaving 7 bases between them. The germline gives CDR1 KGHDR, CDR2 SFDVKD. The CDR3 DNA is TGTGCCACCAGTGATTTAAGGAGGAATCAGCCCCAGCATTTT. Its protein is CATSDLRRNQPQHF.

In its sample, this clonotype was seen a few times. The V gene is TRBV30, the J gene TRBJ2-5; 7 bases are shared with TRBD1. This CDR3 has 13 residues. The ends lost 0 bases at V and 6 bases at J; junction bases unmatched: 4. Germline CDR1 is GTSNPN and CDR2 is SVGIG (reference sequence). CDR3 amino acids: CAWSVLQGKTQYF. CDR3 nucleotides: TGTGCCTGGAGTGTACTACAGGGGAAGACCCAGTACTTC.

Worth noting for this clonotype: A much larger clone differs from this one at a single base, so this may be a read error. The chain joins TRBV20-1 to TRBJ2-1; 9 nucleotides line up with TRBD2. The CDR3 sequence is 15 residues long. The ends lost 0 bases at V and 9 bases at J; junction bases unmatched: 9. CDR1 DFQATT and CDR2 SNEGSKA come from the germline V gene (reference sequence). The CDR3 loop reads CSARDGGRADSEQFF. In nucleotides, the CDR3 is TGCAGTGCTAGAGATGGCGGGAGGGCCGACAGTGAGCAGTTCTTC.

As concerns this clonotype: One junction end does not reproduce the germline sequence, and a read error may be involved. V is TRBV7-3 and J is TRBJ2-6; TRBD1 matches 10 bases. There are 17 residues in the CDR3. Germline values: CDR1 SGHTA, CDR2 FQGTGA. The CDR3 loop reads CASSRTGGGAGANVPTF. DNA of the CDR3: TGTGCCAGCAGCCGGACAGGGGGAGGAGCTGGGGCCAACGTCCCGACTTTC. Using reference TRBV7-3 and TRBJ2-6 for the parts outside the CDR3, the full variable domain is GAGVSQTPSNKVTEKGKYVELRCDPISGHTALYWYRQSLGQGPEFLIYFQGTGAADDSGLPNDRFFAVRPEGSVSTLKIQRTERGDSAVYLCASSRTGGGAGANVPTFGAGSRLTVL.

V is TRBV7-2 and J is TRBJ1-5, with TRBD1 as a possible D gene (6 bases). CDR1 is SGHTA and CDR2 is FQGNSA in the germline V gene. V dropped 0 bases and J dropped 9 bases, with 18 bases sitting between them. There are 16 residues in the CDR3. Written as DNA, the CDR3 is TGTGCCAGCAGCTTAGCAGTAGACAGGTGGCAACCGCCCCAGCATTTT. It encodes CASSLAVDRWQPPQHF.

The chain has TRBV4-1 and TRBJ2-3, with 9 bases matching TRBD2. J lost 5 bases, V lost 0 bases, and 6 bases had no gene match. Germline V gene data show CDR1 as MGHRA and CDR2 as YSYEKL. The CDR3 totals 16 residues. The CDR3 region has the DNA TGCGCCAGCAGCCAAGAGCCTAGCGGGATAAAAGATACGCAGTATTTT. Translating it yields CASSQEPSGIKDTQYF.

The count of this clonotype is one. The gene calls are TRBV19 and TRBJ1-6; a weak D match, TRBD1 (6 bases). The germline CDR1 and CDR2 sequences are LNHDA and SQIVND (reference sequence). With 7 bases removed from V and 5 bases from J, the gap between germline ends came to 15 bases. The CDR3 extends over 15 amino acids. CDR3 sequence (DNA): TGTGCCAGTATGCCGGGGGCAGGAGATAATTCACCCCTCCACTTT. Its translation: CASMPGAGDNSPLHF.

This clonotype occurred a few times. The chain couples TRBV30 to TRBJ1-6; no clear D. The V and J ends lost 0 bases and 2 bases respectively, with 5 bases between them. Germline V gene lookup returns CDR1 GTSNPN and CDR2 SVGIG (reference sequence). This CDR3 spans 14 amino acids. As DNA, the CDR3 is TGTGCCTGGAGTGTACGTACCTATAATTCACCCCTCCACTTT. It yields the protein CAWSVRTYNSPLHF.

The chain carries TRBV19 and TRBJ1-5; tentative D call: TRBD1 (6 bases). Looked up from germline, CDR1 is LNHDA and CDR2 is SQIVND (reference sequence). The CDR3 is made up of 15 amino acids. Trimming took 7 bases from V and 2 from J, leaving 15 bases between them. The CDR3 coding sequence is TGTGCCAGTAATCCAGGGGCCGCGGGCAATCAGCCCCAGCATTTT. The encoded protein is CASNPGAAGNQPQHF.

This clonotype has at least ten counts. V usage is TRBV10-3 and J usage is TRBJ1-3, with D unresolved. Trimming took 4 bases from V and 4 from J, leaving 14 bases between them. The CDR3 covers 15 residues. Germline CDR1 is ENHRY and CDR2 is SYGVKD. CDR3 bases: TGTGCCATCAGTGGAGGGCCCGTCGGGGGAAACACCATATATTTT. Its translation is CAISGGPVGGNTIYF.

This clonotype has ten or more counts. The chain couples TRBV5-6 to TRBJ1-2, with 7 bases that match TRBD1. The germline V gene encodes CDR1 SGHDT and CDR2 YYEEEE. J was trimmed by 7 bases and V by 1 base; bases with no gene match: 7. This CDR3 comprises 14 residues. CDR3 residues: CASSLLRGPSGYTF. The CDR3 DNA reads TGTGCCAGCAGCTTGTTGAGGGGGCCGTCTGGCTACACCTTC. Full variable domain (missing parts from reference TRBV5-6 and TRBJ1-2): DAGVTQSPTHLIKTRGQQVTLRCSPKSGHDTVSWYQQALGQGPQFIFQYYEEEERQRGNFPDRFSGHQFPNYSSELNVNALLLGDSALYLCASSLLRGPSGYTFGSGTRLTVV.

This chain links TRBV29-1 with TRBJ1-5; D remains ambiguous. Germline lookup yields CDR1 SQVTM and CDR2 ANQGSEA. There are 11 residues in the CDR3. The CDR3 coding sequence is TGCCAGCTCACCACCAATCAGCCCCAGCATTTT. As protein: CQLTTNQPQHF.

CDR3 sequence reads: CASSRHRDSYGYTF. Here the CDR3 DNA reads TGCGCCAGCAGCAGACACCGGGACAGCTATGGCTACACCTTC. The chain links TRBV5-1 to TRBJ1-2, with 7 bases aligning to TRBD1. V shed 4 bases, J shed 4 bases, and the junction held 7 bases outside the gene matches. The CDR3 runs 14 residues. Germline loops: CDR1 SGHRS, CDR2 YFSETQ.